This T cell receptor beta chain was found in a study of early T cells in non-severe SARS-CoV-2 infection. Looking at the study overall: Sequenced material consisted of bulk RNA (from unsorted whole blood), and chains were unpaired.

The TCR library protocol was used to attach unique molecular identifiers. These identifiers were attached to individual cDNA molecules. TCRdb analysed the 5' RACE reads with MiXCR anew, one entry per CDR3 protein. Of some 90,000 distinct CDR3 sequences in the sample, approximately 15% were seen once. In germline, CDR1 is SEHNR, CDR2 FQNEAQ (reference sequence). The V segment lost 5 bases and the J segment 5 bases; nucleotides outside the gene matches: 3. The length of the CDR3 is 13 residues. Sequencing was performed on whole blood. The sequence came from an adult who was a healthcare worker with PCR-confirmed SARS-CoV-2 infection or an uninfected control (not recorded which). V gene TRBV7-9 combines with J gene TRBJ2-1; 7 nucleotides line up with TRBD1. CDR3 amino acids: CASSRGTDNEQFF. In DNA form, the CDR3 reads TGTGCCAGCAGCCGAGGGACAGACAATGAGCAGTTCTTC. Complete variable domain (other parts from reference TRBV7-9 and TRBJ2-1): DTGVSQNPRHKITKRGQNVTFRCDPISEHNRLYWYRQTLGQGPEFLTYFQNEAQLEKSRLLSDRFSAERPKGSFSTLEIQRTEQGDSAMYLCASSRGTDNEQFFGPGTRLTVL.